This T cell receptor (beta chain) was sequenced in a study of T cell responses to AZD1222 COVID-19 vaccine. Study outcomes and limitations: Unmutated variant regions reportedly attract nearly half of all spike-specific TCRs.

This clone was found a few times. As yet, its antigen is unknown. The method was immunoSEQ multiplex PCR; TCRdb's version includes in-frame clones alone and lacks a portion of them. This sample has 90,000 to 150,000 clones; approximately 89% occur once, and the top ten carry roughly 4.5%. The sample here was peripheral blood, taken on day 0 of AZD1222 vaccination. The TCR originated in an adult in good health.

CDR3 loop: CASSLLTGGVGEKLFF. As DNA, the CDR3 is TGTGCCAGCAGTTTATTAACAGGGGGTGTGGGCGAAAAACTGTTTTTT. The rearrangement links TRBV27 to TRBJ1-4; 8 bases map to TRBD1. Germline CDR1 and CDR2: MNHEY and SMNVEV (reference sequence). The CDR3 runs 16 residues. V lost 1 base, J lost 8 bases, and 9 bases stayed unmatched.